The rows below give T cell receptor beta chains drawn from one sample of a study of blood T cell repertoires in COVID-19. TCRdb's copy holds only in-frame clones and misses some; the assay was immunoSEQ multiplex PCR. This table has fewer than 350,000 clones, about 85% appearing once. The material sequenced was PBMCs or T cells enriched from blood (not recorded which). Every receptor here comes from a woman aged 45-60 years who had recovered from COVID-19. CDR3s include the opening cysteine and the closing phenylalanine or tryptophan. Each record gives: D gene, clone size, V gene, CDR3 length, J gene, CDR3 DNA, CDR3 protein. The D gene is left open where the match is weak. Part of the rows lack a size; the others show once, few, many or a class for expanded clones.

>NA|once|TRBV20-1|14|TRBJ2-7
TGCAGTGCTAGTCACGGACAGCCGCCCTACGAGCAGTACTTC
CSASHGQPPYEQYF
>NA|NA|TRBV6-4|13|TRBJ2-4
TGTGCCAGCAGGCCCGACGGAGAAAACATTCAGTACTTC
CASRPDGENIQYF
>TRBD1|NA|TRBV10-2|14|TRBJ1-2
TGCGCCAGCAGTGTTAGGGGGCGAGCCTATGGCTACACCTTC
CASSVRGRAYGYTF
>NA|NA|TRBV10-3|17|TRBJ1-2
TGTGCCATCAGTGAGTCTCGGGGAAATAGCCTCGACTATGGCTACACCTTC
CAISESRGNSLDYGYTF
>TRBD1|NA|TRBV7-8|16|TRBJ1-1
TGTGCCAGCAGCTTATCACTGACAGGGGAAGCTCTTTCAGCTTTCTTT
CASSLSLTGEALSAFF
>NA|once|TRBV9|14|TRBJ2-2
TGTGCCAGCAGCGTAGCGGGAGTCACCGGGGAGCTGTTTTTT
CASSVAGVTGELFF
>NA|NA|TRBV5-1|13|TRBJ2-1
TGCGCCAGCTCTTCGGTGGGGGCCGGTGAGCAGTTCTTC
CASSSVGAGEQFF
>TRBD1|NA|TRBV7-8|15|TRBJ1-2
TGTGCCAGCAGCACAGACAGGGGGGGGAACTATGGCTACACCTTC
CASSTDRGGNYGYTF
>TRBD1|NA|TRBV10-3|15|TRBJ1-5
TGTGCCATCGGGACAGGGACTAATAGCAATCAGCCCCAGCATTTT
CAIGTGTNSNQPQHF
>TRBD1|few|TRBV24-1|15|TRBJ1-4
TGTGCCACCAGTGCAGGACAGGGGGTTGGTGAAAAACTGTTTTTT
CATSAGQGVGEKLFF
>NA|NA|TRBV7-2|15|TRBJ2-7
TGTGCCAGCAGTCCCTTCCAGGGGTCGGTCTACGAGCAGTACTTC
CASSPFQGSVYEQYF
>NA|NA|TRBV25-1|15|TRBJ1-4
TGTGCCAGCAGTCCTCCGGGACACATTAATGAAAAACTGTTTTTT
CASSPPGHINEKLFF
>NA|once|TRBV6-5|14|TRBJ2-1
TGTGCCAGCAGTTCACCAACAGCTCTCAATGAGCAGTTCTTC
CASSSPTALNEQFF
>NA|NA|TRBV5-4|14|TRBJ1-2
TGTGCCAGCAGCTTGGACCCAGGGGACTATGGCTACACCTTC
CASSLDPGDYGYTF
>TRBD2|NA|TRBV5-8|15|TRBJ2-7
TGTGCCAGCAGCGATCTAGCGGGAGTACCCTACGAGCAGTACTTC
CASSDLAGVPYEQYF
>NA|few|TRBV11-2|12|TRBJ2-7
TGTGCCAGCAGCTTAATTGGGGGGGAGCAGTACTTC
CASSLIGGEQYF
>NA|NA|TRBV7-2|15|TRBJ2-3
TGTGCCAGCAGCCTAGATGGAGGGTACACAGATACGCAGTATTTT
CASSLDGGYTDTQYF